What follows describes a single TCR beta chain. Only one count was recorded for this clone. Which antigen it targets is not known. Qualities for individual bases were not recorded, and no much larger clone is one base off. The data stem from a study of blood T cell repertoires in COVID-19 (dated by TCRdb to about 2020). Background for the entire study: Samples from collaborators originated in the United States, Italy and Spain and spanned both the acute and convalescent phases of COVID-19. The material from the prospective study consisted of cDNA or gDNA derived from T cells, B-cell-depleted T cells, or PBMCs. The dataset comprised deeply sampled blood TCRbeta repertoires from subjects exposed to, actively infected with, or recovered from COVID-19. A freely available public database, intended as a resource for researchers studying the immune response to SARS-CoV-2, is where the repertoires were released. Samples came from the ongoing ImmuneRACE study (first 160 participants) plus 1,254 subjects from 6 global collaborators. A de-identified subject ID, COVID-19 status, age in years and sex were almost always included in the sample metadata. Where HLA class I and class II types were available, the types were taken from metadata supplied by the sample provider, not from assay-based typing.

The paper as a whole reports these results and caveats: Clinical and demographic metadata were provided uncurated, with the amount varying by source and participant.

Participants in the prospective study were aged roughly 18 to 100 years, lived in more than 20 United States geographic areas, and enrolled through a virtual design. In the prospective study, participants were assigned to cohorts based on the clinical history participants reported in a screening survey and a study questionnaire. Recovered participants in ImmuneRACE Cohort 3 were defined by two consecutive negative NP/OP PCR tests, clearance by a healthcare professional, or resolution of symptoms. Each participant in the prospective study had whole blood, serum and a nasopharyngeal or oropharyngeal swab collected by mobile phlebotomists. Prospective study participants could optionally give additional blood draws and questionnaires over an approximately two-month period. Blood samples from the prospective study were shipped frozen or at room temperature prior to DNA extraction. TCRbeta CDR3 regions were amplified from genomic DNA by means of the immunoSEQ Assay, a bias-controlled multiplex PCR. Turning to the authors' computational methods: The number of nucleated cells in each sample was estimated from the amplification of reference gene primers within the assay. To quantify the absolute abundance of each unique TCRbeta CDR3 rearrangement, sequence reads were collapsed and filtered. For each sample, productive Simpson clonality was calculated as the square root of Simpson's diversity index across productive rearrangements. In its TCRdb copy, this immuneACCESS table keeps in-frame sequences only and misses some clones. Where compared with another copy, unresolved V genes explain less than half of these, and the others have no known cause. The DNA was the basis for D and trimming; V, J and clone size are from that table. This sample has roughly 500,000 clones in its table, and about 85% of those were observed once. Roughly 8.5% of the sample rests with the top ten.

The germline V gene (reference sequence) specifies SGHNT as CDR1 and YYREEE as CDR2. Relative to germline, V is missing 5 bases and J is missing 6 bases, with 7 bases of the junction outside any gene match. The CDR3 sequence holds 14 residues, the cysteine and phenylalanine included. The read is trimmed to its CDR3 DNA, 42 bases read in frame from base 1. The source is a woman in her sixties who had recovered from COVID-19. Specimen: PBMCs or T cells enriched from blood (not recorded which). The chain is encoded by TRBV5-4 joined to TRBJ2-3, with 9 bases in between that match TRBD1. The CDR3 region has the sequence CASRGQGTRDTQYF. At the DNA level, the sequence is TGTGCCAGCAGAGGACAGGGGACGAGGGATACGCAGTATTTT.